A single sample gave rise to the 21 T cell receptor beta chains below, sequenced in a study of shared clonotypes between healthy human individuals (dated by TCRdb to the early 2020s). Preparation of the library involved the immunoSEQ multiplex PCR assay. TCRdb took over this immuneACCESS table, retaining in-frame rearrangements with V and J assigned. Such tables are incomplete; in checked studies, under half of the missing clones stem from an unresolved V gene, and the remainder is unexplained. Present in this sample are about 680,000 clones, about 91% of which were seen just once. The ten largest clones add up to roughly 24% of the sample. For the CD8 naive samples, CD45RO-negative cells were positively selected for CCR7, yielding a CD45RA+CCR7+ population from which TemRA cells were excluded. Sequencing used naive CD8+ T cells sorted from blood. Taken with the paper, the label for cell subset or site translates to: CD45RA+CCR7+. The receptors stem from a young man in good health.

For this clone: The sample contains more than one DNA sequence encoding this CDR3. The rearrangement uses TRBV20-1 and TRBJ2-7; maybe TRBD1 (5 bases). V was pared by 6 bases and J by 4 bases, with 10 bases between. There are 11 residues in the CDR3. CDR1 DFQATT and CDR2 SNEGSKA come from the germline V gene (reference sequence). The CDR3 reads CSAPDSYEQYF. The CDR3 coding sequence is TGCAGTGCCCCAGACAGTTACGAGCAGTACTTC.

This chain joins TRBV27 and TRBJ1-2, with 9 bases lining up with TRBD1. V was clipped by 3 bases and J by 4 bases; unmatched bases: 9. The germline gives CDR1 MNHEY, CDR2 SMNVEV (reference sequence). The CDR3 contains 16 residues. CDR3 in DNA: TGTGCCAGCAGTTTCTCCGGACAGGGGTACGTCTATGGCTACACCTTC. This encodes CASSFSGQGYVYGYTF.

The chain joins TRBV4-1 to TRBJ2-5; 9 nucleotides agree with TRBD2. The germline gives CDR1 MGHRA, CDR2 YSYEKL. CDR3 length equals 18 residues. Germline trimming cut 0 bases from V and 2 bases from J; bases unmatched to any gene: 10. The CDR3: CASSQDAAGGLIQETQYF. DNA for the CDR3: TGCGCCAGCAGCCAAGACGCGGCGGGAGGGCTGATACAAGAGACCCAGTACTTC.

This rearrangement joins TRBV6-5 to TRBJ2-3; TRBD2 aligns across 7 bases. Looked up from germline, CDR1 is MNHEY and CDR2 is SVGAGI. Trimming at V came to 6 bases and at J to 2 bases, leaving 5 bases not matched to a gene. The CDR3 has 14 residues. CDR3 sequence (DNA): TGTGCCAGCAGGAGGAGCGGGGACACAGATACGCAGTATTTT. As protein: CASRRSGDTDTQYF.

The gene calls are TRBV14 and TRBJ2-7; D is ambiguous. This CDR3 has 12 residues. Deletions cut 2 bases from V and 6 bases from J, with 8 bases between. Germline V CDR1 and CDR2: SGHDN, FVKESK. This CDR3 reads CASSQPSREQYF. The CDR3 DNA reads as TGTGCCAGCAGCCAACCATCGCGCGAGCAGTACTTC.

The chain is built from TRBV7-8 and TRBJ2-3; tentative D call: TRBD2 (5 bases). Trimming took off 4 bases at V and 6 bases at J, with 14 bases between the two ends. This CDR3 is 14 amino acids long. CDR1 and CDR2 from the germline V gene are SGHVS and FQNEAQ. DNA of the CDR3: TGTGCCAGCAGCTCAGAACGGGAAAGGGATACGCAGTATTTT. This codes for CASSSERERDTQYF.

CDR3 loop: CASSSLAGAREQYF. The CDR3 DNA reads as TGTGCCAGCAGCTCACTAGCGGGAGCGCGGGAGCAGTACTTC. The rearrangement links TRBV27 to TRBJ2-7; 11 nucleotides agree with TRBD2. V dropped 6 bases and J dropped 7; count of bases not matched to a gene: 8. Germline V CDR1 and CDR2: MNHEY, SMNVEV (reference sequence). The CDR3 runs to 14 residues.

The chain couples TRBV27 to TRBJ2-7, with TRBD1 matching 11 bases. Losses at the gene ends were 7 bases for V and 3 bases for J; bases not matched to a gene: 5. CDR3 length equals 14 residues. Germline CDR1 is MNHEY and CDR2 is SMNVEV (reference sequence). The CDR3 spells CASTRTGGGYEQYF. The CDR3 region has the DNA TGTGCCAGCACCCGGACAGGGGGCGGCTACGAGCAGTACTTC.

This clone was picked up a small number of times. CDR3 DNA sequence: TGTGCCACCAGCAGAGCAGGCCTCAGCACAGATACGCAGTATTTT. This translates into CATSRAGLSTDTQYF. This chain links TRBV15 with TRBJ2-3, with D unclear. Trimming pared 1 base from V and 0 bases from J, leaving 8 bases between. Per germline, CDR1 LNHNV and CDR2 YYDKDF (reference sequence). This CDR3 comprises 15 residues.

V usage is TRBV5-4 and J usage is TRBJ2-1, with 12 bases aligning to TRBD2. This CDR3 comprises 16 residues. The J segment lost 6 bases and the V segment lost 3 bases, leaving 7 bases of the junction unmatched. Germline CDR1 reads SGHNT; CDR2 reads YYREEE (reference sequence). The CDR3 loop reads CASSSLAGGSFNEQFF. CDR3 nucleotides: TGTGCCAGCAGCTCCCTAGCGGGAGGGAGTTTCAATGAGCAGTTCTTC.

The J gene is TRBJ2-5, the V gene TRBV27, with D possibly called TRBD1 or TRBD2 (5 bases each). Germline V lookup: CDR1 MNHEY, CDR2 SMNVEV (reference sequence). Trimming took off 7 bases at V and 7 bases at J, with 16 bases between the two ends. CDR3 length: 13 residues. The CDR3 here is CASTLGRGRTQYF. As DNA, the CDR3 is TGTGCCAGCACCCTGGGACGCGGTCGGACCCAGTACTTC.

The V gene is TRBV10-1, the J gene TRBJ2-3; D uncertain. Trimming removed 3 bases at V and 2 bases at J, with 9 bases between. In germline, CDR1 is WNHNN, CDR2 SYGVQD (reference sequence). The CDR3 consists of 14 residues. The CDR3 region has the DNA TGCGCCAGCAGTGATAGTACGCACACAGATACGCAGTATTTT. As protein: CASSDSTHTDTQYF.

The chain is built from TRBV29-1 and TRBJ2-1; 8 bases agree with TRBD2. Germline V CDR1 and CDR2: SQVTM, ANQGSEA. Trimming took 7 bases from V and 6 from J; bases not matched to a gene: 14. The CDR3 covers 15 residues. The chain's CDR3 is CSAGESGRGGNEQFF. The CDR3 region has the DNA TGCAGCGCAGGTGAGAGCGGGAGAGGGGGCAATGAGCAGTTCTTC.

CDR3 coding DNA: TGTGCCAGCAGCCATGACACCACTTATCAGCCCCAGCATTTT. Translated: CASSHDTTYQPQHF. This rearrangement joins TRBV7-9 to TRBJ1-5; D is ambiguous. The CDR3 runs 14 residues. Germline V CDR1 and CDR2: SEHNR, FQNEAQ (reference sequence). V was pared by 5 bases and J by 5 bases, with 13 bases between.

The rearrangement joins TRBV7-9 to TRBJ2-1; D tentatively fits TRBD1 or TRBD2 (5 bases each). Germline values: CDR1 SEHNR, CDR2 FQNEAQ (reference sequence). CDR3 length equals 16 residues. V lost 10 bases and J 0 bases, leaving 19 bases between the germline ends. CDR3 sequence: CATSGPPAGSYNEQFF. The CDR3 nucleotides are TGTGCCACCTCAGGGCCCCCGGCGGGCTCCTACAATGAGCAGTTCTTC.

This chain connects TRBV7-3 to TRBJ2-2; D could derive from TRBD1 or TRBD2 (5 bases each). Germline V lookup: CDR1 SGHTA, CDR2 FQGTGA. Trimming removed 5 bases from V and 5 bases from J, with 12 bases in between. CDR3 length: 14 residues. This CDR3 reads CASSTGPGTGELFF. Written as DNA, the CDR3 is TGTGCCAGCAGCACGGGACCCGGGACCGGGGAGCTGTTTTTT.

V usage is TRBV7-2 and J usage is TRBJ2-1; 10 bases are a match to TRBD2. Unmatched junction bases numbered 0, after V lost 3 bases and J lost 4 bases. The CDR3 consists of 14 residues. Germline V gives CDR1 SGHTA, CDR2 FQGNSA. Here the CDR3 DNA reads TGTGCCAGCAGCTTTAGCGGGAGGTACAATGAGCAGTTCTTC. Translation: CASSFSGRYNEQFF.

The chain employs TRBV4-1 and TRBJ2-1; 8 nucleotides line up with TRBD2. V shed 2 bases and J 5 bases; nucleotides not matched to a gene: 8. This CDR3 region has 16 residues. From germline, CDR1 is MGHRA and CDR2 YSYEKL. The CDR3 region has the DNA TGCGCCAGCAGCCAACTGGGCGGGCGGGGGGACAATGAGCAGTTCTTC. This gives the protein CASSQLGGRGDNEQFF.

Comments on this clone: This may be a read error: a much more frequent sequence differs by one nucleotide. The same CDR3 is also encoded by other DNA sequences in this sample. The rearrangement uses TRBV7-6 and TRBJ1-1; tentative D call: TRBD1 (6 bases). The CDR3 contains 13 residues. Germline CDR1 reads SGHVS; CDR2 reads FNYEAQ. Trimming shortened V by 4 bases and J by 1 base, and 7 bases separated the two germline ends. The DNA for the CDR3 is TGTGCCAGCAGCTCGACAGGGAACACTGAAGCTTTCTTT. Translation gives CASSSTGNTEAFF.

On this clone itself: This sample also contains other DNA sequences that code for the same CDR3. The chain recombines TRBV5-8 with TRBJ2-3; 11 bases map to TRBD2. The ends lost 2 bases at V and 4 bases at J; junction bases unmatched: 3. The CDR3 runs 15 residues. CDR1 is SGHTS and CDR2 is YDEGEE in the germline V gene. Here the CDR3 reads CASSFGTSGSDTQYF. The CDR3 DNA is TGTGCCAGCAGCTTTGGGACTAGCGGCTCAGATACGCAGTATTTT.

The CDR3 coding sequence is TGCGCCAGCAGCCCCAACAGGGGCGAGCAGTACTTC. Its translation: CASSPNRGEQYF. The chain joins TRBV4-3 to TRBJ2-7, with 7 bases matching TRBD1. Germline V gene lookup returns CDR1 LGHNA and CDR2 YSLEER. There are 12 residues in the CDR3. Losses at the gene ends were 4 bases for V and 6 bases for J; bases not matched to a gene: 3.